These 18 T cell receptor beta chains came from one sample sequenced in a study of tissue T cells after allogeneic stem cell transplantation. Libraries were prepared by immunoSEQ multiplex PCR; TCRdb keeps only in-frame clonotypes and omits some of them. The sample includes around 8,000 clones, approximately 34% seen only once; the top ten take 3.3%. The time point here: mouse harvest day 14 after allogeneic transplant. Mouse grafts combined 10^7 T-cell-depleted bone marrow cells with 10^6 splenic CD5+ T cells. Material: skin. Receptors were obtained from a female BALB/c mouse given C57BL/6 T cells with graft-versus-host disease after an allogeneic hematopoietic cell transplant.

Details on this clone: Any gene name here is a mouse gene name. With the read ending 1 residue before the CDR3 end, the germline J gene is used to fill in that end. The genes are TRBV20 and TRBJ2-4, with 9 positions matching TRBD2. This CDR3 has 14 residues. Losses at the gene ends were 2 bases for V and 0 bases for J; bases not matched to a gene: 0. Germline CDR1 reads GFQATS; CDR2 reads STVNSAI. CDR3 loop: CGARTGGSQNTLYF. CDR3 bases read: TGTGGTGCTAGGACTGGGGGGAGTCAAAACACCTTGTAC.

Turning to this clone: The genes are named according to mouse. The read halts 1 residue ahead of the CDR3 end, with the missing end drawn from the germline J gene. The chain carries TRBV3 and TRBJ1-1; D is perhaps TRBD1 (6 bases). The CDR3 length is 14 residues. Germline CDR1 SNHLY, CDR2 FYNGKV (reference sequence). The V end lost 1 base, the J end lost 1 base, and 7 bases lay between the germline ends. The sequenced part of the CDR3 DNA is TGTGCCAGCAGCTTAGTGGGACAAAACACAGAAGTCTTC. Its translation is CASSLVGQNTEVF. The CDR3 in full is CASSLVGQNTEVFF.

By its share, this clone is medium-sized. Mouse gene names apply. The sequence runs out 1 residue before the end of the CDR3; the remainder is reconstructed from the germline J gene. Other DNA sequences of this sample code for an identical CDR3. This chain links TRBV26 with TRBJ2-1, with 7 bases fitting TRBD1. Trimming cost V 4 bases and J 1 base; bases outside gene matches: 1. Germline CDR1 KGHPV, CDR2 FQNQEV (reference sequence). The CDR3 consists of 14 residues. The CDR3 loop is CASSRQGNYAEQFF. Partial CDR3 DNA: TGTGCCAGCAGTCGACAGGGAAACTATGCTGAGCAGTTC.

Of note for this clone: The gene symbols are mouse symbols. CDR3 residues: CSSSQGRSQNTLYF. The DNA read from the CDR3 is TGCTCCAGCAGTCAAGGTCGAAGTCAAAACACCTTGTAC. The V and J genes are TRBV23 and TRBJ2-4. The CDR3 goes on 1 residue after the read ends, and that part is filled in from the germline J gene. The germline gives CDR1 KGHTA, CDR2 FQNQQP. The CDR3 sequence is 14 residues long.

This clone is classed as medium-sized. Gene names follow the mouse nomenclature. The DNA ends 1 residue before the CDR3 does, and the rest of the CDR3 is filled in from the germline J gene. This rearrangement joins TRBV26 to TRBJ1-3; 7 bases map to TRBD1. The germline V gene has CDR1 KGHPV and CDR2 FQNQEV (reference sequence). V lost 4 bases to trimming and J lost 3 bases; unmatched junction nucleotides: 3. The CDR3 has 14 residues. The CDR3 bases that were read are TGTGCCAGCAGTCCTACAGGGGTTGGAAATACGCTCTAT. Translated: CASSPTGVGNTLY. In full, the CDR3 reads CASSPTGVGNTLYF. The full variable domain, its missing parts supplied by reference TRBV26 and TRBJ1-3, is NSKVIQTPRYLVKGQGQKAKMRCIPEKGHPVVFWYQQNKNNEFKFLINFQNQEVLQQIDMTEKRFSAECPSNSPCSLEIQSSEAGDSALYLCASSPTGVGNTLYFGEGSRLIVV.

A remark on this clone: Gene labels here are mouse ones. The observed sequence ends 1 residue before the CDR3 terminus, with the missing tail filled in from the germline J gene. The chain couples TRBV3 to TRBJ2-4, with TRBD2 matching 9 bases. The V gene end was trimmed by 5 bases and the J gene end by 0 bases; junction bases not matched to a gene: 3. Per the germline V gene, CDR1 is SNHLY and CDR2 is FYNGKV (reference sequence). The CDR3 covers 15 residues. The covered CDR3 bases are TGTGCCAGCAGCCACGACTGGGGGAGTCAAAACACCTTGTAC. This encodes CASSHDWGSQNTLY. The complete CDR3 reads CASSHDWGSQNTLYF.

This clone was observed a few times. These gene names are mouse names. With the read ending 1 residue before the CDR3 end, the germline J gene is used to fill in that end. The chain links TRBV5 to TRBJ2-2; a possible D gene is TRBD1 (5 bases). V dropped 4 bases and J dropped 3 bases, with 9 bases sitting between them. This CDR3 comprises 14 residues. The germline V gene has CDR1 LGHNA and CDR2 YNLKQL (reference sequence). This CDR3 reads CASSPRVDTGQLYF. The covered CDR3 bases are TGTGCCAGCAGCCCCAGGGTGGACACCGGGCAGCTCTAC.

By its share, this clone is medium-sized. Gene names denote mouse genes. The CDR3 sequence is CASSPGTYNQAPLF. The DNA read from the CDR3 is TGTGCCAGCAGCCCGGGGACATACAACCAGGCTCCGCTT. J is TRBJ1-5 and V is TRBV2; tentatively, D is TRBD1 (6 bases). The read terminates 1 residue ahead of where the CDR3 ends, so the germline J gene completes it. Germline V CDR1 and CDR2: LGHNA, YSYQKL. Trimming left V 4 bases short and J 2 bases short, with 9 bases between. The CDR3 loop spans 14 amino acids.

A note on this clone: Mouse names are used for the genes. The read finishes 1 residue shy of the CDR3 end, and the germline J gene is used to complete it. The chain combines TRBV20 with TRBJ2-4; possibly TRBD1 for D (5 bases). This CDR3 contains 12 residues. Trimming left V 4 bases short and J 1 base short, with 6 bases between. Germline CDR1 and CDR2: GFQATS and STVNSAI. This CDR3 is CGAIRGQNTLYF. CDR3 bases read: TGTGGTGCTATCAGGGGTCAAAACACCTTGTAC.

As regards this clone: Genes and germline come from the mouse. The CDR3 is cut off 1 residue early in the read; its end comes from the germline J gene. This chain connects TRBV26 to TRBJ2-7; no firm D call. CDR3 length: 13 amino acids. The V end was cut by 2 bases, the J end by 0 bases, with 5 bases between. The germline gives CDR1 KGHPV, CDR2 FQNQEV (reference sequence). The CDR3 bases that were read are TGTGCCAGCAGTCTGGGGCCCTCCTATGAACAGTAC. Amino acids: CASSLGPSYEQY. The whole CDR3 protein reads CASSLGPSYEQYF.

As to this clone: Each gene name is a mouse one. The CDR3 DNA, read in part, is TGTGCCAGCATAGAGGGGGATTCTGGAAATACGCTCTAT. Translated, it gives CASIEGDSGNTLY. The entire CDR3 is CASIEGDSGNTLYF. This chain uses TRBV13-1 with TRBJ1-3; tentatively, D is TRBD1 (6 bases). The CDR3 extends 1 residue past the end of the read, so its final part is completed from the germline J gene. The CDR3 loop spans 14 amino acids. Germline V gene data show CDR1 as NSHNY and CDR2 as SYGAGN. The V gene lost 6 bases and the J gene lost 0 bases, with 10 bases spanning the gap.

This clone has just a few counts. Mouse names are used for the genes. The read falls 1 residue short of the CDR3 end, and the missing part is taken from the germline J gene. The V gene is TRBV12-1, the J gene TRBJ1-2; D is ambiguous. The V gene lost 1 base and the J gene lost 2 bases, with 4 bases spanning the gap. The CDR3 covers 12 residues. Germline loops: CDR1 SGHSN, CDR2 HYEKVE. CDR3 sequence reads: CASSLGNSDYTF. The CDR3 DNA, read in part, is TGTGCCAGCTCTCTAGGGAACTCCGACTACACC.

This clone was found a few times. Gene and germline names: mouse. The CDR3 DNA, read in part, is TGTGCCAGCGAACAGGGGTCTGGAAATACGCTCTAT. Encoded protein: CASEQGSGNTLY. The complete CDR3 protein is CASEQGSGNTLYF. The V call is TRBV26, the J call TRBJ1-3; 7 bases map to TRBD1. The CDR3 end falls 1 residue outside the read, so it is completed with the germline J gene. V lost 8 bases and J lost 1; bases outside the gene matches: 2. The CDR3 length is 13 residues. Per the germline V gene, CDR1 is KGHPV and CDR2 is FQNQEV (reference sequence). Full variable domain (missing parts from reference TRBV26 and TRBJ1-3): NSKVIQTPRYLVKGQGQKAKMRCIPEKGHPVVFWYQQNKNNEFKFLINFQNQEVLQQIDMTEKRFSAECPSNSPCSLEIQSSEAGDSALYLCASEQGSGNTLYFGEGSRLIVV.

This clone was detected only a few times. Gene names are the mouse ones. The DNA ends 1 residue before the CDR3 does, and the rest of the CDR3 is filled in from the germline J gene. Other DNA sequences within the sample encode an identical CDR3. The chain has TRBV26 and TRBJ1-3; D is unclear. This CDR3 has 15 amino acids. Germline CDR1 KGHPV, CDR2 FQNQEV (reference sequence). Trimming shortened V by 0 bases and J by 0 bases, and 6 bases separated the two germline ends. CDR3 region: CASSLSAGSGNTLYF. Incomplete CDR3 DNA: TGTGCCAGCAGTCTGTCCGCAGGTTCTGGAAATACGCTCTAT.

In regard to this clone: The gene names given are mouse names. The observed sequence ends 1 residue before the CDR3 terminus, with the missing tail filled in from the germline J gene. The rearrangement links TRBV3 to TRBJ1-3, with a tentative D call TRBD1 (5 bases). Deletions cut 5 bases from V and 0 bases from J, with 8 bases between. In germline, CDR1 is SNHLY, CDR2 FYNGKV (reference sequence). This CDR3 comprises 14 residues. CDR3 DNA, as far as it was read: TGTGCCAGCAGCCGACAGAATTCTGGAAATACGCTCTAT. Its protein product is CASSRQNSGNTLY. The whole CDR3 is CASSRQNSGNTLYF.

About this clone itself: All gene names here are mouse names. The CDR3 goes on 1 residue after the read ends, and that part is filled in from the germline J gene. The chain carries TRBV19 and TRBJ2-7, with 10 bases fitting TRBD2. With 2 bases clipped from V and 5 bases from J, the junction kept 1 base outside the gene matches. The CDR3 loop spans 13 amino acids. Germline V gene sequence: CDR1 FNHDT, CDR2 SITEND (reference sequence). The part of the CDR3 DNA that was read is TGTGCCAGCAGTATCGACTGGGGGGATGAACAGTAC. This sequence encodes CASSIDWGDEQY. The full CDR3 protein reads CASSIDWGDEQYF.

As regards this clone: These gene names are mouse names. From the germline J gene comes the end of the CDR3, since the read stops 1 residue before it. The chain combines TRBV26 with TRBJ2-3; 12 positions match TRBD1. The trim removed 1 base at V and 5 bases at J, leaving 1 base unmatched. The V gene's germline CDR1 is KGHPV and CDR2 FQNQEV (reference sequence). This CDR3 contains 15 residues. This chain's CDR3 is CASSLWDRGRETLYF. The part of the CDR3 DNA that was read is TGTGCCAGCAGTCTGTGGGACAGGGGGCGAGAAACGCTGTAT.

Comments on this clone: Mouse gene names and germline throughout. The read ends 1 residue shy of where the CDR3 ends; the end is completed using the germline J gene. V usage is TRBV26 and J usage is TRBJ1-4, with D possibly TRBD1 on 6 matching bases. The germline V gene encodes CDR1 KGHPV and CDR2 FQNQEV (reference sequence). The CDR3 runs to 15 residues. V lost 0 bases to trimming and J lost 2 bases, with 7 bases between them. CDR3 DNA, as far as it was read: TGTGCCAGCAGTCTGTCGGGGACATCCAACGAAAGATTATTT. Translation: CASSLSGTSNERLF. In full, the CDR3 reads CASSLSGTSNERLFF.